The clone carrying this TCR beta chain was detected only once. This sample is drawn from a study of blood T cell repertoires in COVID-19. Study-wide context: There were acute and convalescent COVID-19 samples, and they came from the United States, Italy and Spain. The analysed material was cDNA or gDNA that came from T cells, B-cell-depleted T cells, or PBMCs.

Repertoires were generated with immunoSEQ multiplex PCR, while TCRdb's copy carries only in-frame clones and drops some. The sample gives 250,000 to 400,000 clones, 70% to 90% of which show up once; 1.5% to 2% is in the top ten. The CDR3 spans 14 residues. Germline V gives CDR1 SNHLY, CDR2 FYNNEI. V trimming: 6 bases; J trimming: 7 bases; junction bases outside the gene matches: 12. Recruited during active infection, patients (from Seattle) were subsequently followed longitudinally. Sequencing was carried out using peripheral blood. V gene TRBV2 combines with J gene TRBJ2-7; TRBD1 aligns across 7 bases. The receptor was derived from a woman aged 25 to 39 with COVID-19, enrolled during active disease. The CDR3 sequence is CASSQNKQGNEQYF. Written as DNA, the CDR3 is TGTGCCAGCAGCCAGAACAAACAGGGGAATGAGCAGTACTTC. Looking up the rest from reference TRBV2 and TRBJ2-7 gives the full variable domain: EPEVTQTPSHQVTQMGQEVILRCVPISNHLYFYWYRQILGQKVEFLVSFYNNEISEKSEIFDDQFSVERPDGSNFTLKIRSTKLEDSAMYFCASSQNKQGNEQYFGPGTRLTVT.